This T cell receptor beta chain stems from a study of read filtering for tumor transcriptome and immune sequencing. Study at large: By R-ISS, stages I, II and III held approximately 8, 16 and 7 patients. IR-seq gave about 3.5 to 11 million TCR reads per sample; RNA-seq gave about 80 to 1,400.

At least ten counts were recorded for this clonotype. Its specificity is not known. The CDR3 is made up of 15 amino acids. V lost 5 bases to trimming and J lost 7 bases; unmatched junction nucleotides: 10. Per the germline V gene, CDR1 is SGHRS and CDR2 is YFSETQ. From approximately 430 ng of RNA, a library with molecular barcoded alpha/delta and beta/gamma adaptors was made. TCRdb called the reads again in MiXCR, with one record for every CDR3 protein. The top ten hold more than 75% of the sample, which has 14,000 to 15,000 distinct CDR3 sequences, roughly 22% seen once. General study points: Approximately 80% of IR-seq clonotypes had one read, totaling about 3.5% of reads; RNA-seq: approximately 75% and 45%. Dropping single-read clonotypes raised IR-seq and RNA-seq shared-clonotype correlation.

This TCR was recovered from a donor aged 40 or older with multiple myeloma. The chain has TRBV5-1 and TRBJ1-4, with TRBD1 matching over 8 bases. Specimen: a population of CD138-negative cells sorted from bone marrow. The CDR3 nucleotides are TGCGCCAGCAGTCGGGGACAGGCCTTGGGTGAAAAACTGTTTTTT. Its protein is CASSRGQALGEKLFF.